The clone carrying this TCR beta chain was detected only a few times. Its cognate antigen is unknown. This entry comes from a study of glioma-infiltrating T cells. TCR alpha and beta CDR3 regions were amplified from RNA using iRepertoire nested multiplex PCR. TCRdb reprocessed the multiplex PCR reads via MiXCR and lists one record per CDR3 protein. The table includes approximately 400,000 distinct CDR3 sequences, 41% detected once. This CDR3 is 14 amino acids long. From germline, CDR1 is SGHRS and CDR2 YFSETQ. The V gene lost 0 bases and the J gene lost 6 bases, with 10 bases spanning the gap. Broader study findings: Very few CDR3 sequences were shared between tissue and blood.

The sample taken for sequencing was glioma tissue, nonneoplastic brain tissue, or PBMCs (not recorded which). V is TRBV5-1 and J is TRBJ2-1; D ambiguous. The receptor was isolated from a human donor with low-grade glioma or glioblastoma, undergoing nonglioma brain surgery, or in good health (not recorded which). CDR3 bases: TGCGCCAGCAGCTTGGTTACTCCTCCCAATGAGCAGTTCTTC. It codes for CASSLVTPPNEQFF.